Presented here are 5 T cell receptor beta chains from one specimen sequenced in a study of blood T cell repertoires in COVID-19. Repertoires were generated with immunoSEQ multiplex PCR, while TCRdb's copy carries only in-frame clones and drops some. This table has roughly 30,000 clones, 60% to 80% appearing once. Sequences were obtained from peripheral blood. The origin of the receptors is a boy aged 2 to 10 with active or convalescent COVID-19.

The chain combines TRBV20-1 with TRBJ2-1; maybe TRBD2 (5 bases). The CDR3 has 11 amino acids. V was cut by 5 bases and J by 14 bases, with 16 bases left in between. CDR1 is DFQATT and CDR2 is SNEGSKA in the germline V gene (reference sequence). CDR3 residues: CSASGSRVKFF. The CDR3 DNA is TGCAGTGCTTCGGGGAGCCGCGTAAAGTTCTTC.

This clone was counted between two and nine times. This chain links TRBV18 with TRBJ1-1; perhaps TRBD1 as D (6 bases). CDR1 is KGHSH and CDR2 is LQKENI in the germline V gene. The CDR3 contains 13 residues. Trimming took 2 bases from V and 7 from J, leaving 11 bases between them. Here the CDR3 reads CASSPDRPVEAFF. CDR3 nucleotide sequence: TGTGCCAGCTCACCAGACAGGCCTGTTGAAGCTTTCTTT.

This clone appeared a single time. This chain links TRBV19 with TRBJ1-5; perhaps TRBD1 as D (5 bases). The CDR3 is 15 amino acids. The V and J ends lost 9 bases and 4 bases respectively, with 19 bases between them. From germline, CDR1 is LNHDA and CDR2 SQIVND (reference sequence). The CDR3 loop reads CASQIPGLPNQPQHF. In DNA, the CDR3 is TGTGCCAGCCAGATACCGGGACTTCCAAATCAGCCCCAGCATTTT.

The V call is TRBV23-1, the J call TRBJ2-3; D ambiguous. TRBV23-1 is assigned to the ORF class and has an uncertain function. The CDR3 sequence is 18 residues long. Trimming stripped 2 bases from V and 1 base from J, with 19 bases between. The CDR3 loop reads CASSQGVSDSYRTDTQYF. CDR3 in DNA: TGCGCCAGCAGTCAAGGAGTTTCTGACTCGTATCGCACAGATACGCAGTATTTT.

V is TRBV7-9 and J is TRBJ1-1; D is perhaps TRBD1 (6 bases). The CDR3 spans 14 residues. The germline V gene encodes CDR1 SEHNR and CDR2 FQNEAQ (reference sequence). Trimming stripped 6 bases from V and 6 bases from J, with 17 bases between. DNA for the CDR3: TGTGCCAGCAGATCGCGGGGGCGGCTCGCTGAAGCTTTCTTT. Translation gives CASRSRGRLAEAFF.